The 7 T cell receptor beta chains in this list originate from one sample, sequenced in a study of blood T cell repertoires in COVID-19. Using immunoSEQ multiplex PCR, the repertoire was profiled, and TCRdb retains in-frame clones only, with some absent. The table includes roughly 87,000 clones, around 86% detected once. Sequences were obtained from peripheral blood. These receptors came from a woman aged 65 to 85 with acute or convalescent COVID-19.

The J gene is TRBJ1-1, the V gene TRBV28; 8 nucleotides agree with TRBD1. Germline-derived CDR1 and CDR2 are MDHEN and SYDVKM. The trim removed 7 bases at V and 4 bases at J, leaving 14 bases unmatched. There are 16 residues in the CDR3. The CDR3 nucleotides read TGTGCCAGCAAATCGGGGTTGGACAGGGTGTTCACTGAAGCTTTCTTT. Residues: CASKSGLDRVFTEAFF.

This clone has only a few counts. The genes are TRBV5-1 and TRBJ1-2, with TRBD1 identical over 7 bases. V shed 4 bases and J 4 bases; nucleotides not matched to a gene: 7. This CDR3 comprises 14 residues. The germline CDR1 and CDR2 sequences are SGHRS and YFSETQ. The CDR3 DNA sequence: TGCGCCAGCAGCAACGACAGGGTGGGCTATGGCTACACCTTC. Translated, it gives CASSNDRVGYGYTF.

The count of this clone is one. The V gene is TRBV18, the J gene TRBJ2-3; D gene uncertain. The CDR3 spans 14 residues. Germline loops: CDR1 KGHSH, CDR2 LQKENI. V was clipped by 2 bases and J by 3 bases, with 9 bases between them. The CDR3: CASSPGSGTDTQYF. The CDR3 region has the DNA TGTGCCAGCTCACCAGGCTCGGGTACAGATACGCAGTATTTT.

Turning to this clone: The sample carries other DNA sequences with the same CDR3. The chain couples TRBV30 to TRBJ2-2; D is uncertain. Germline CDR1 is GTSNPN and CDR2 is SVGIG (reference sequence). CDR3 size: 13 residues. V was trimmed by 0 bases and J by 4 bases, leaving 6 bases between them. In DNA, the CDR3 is TGTGCCTGGAGTGTACTCGTCACCGGGGAGCTGTTTTTT. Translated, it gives CAWSVLVTGELFF.

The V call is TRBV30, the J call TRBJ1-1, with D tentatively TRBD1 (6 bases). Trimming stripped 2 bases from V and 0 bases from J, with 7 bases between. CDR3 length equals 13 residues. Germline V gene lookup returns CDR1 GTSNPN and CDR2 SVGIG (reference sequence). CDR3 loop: CAWSRGMNTEAFF. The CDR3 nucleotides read TGTGCCTGGAGTAGGGGGATGAACACTGAAGCTTTCTTT.

CDR3 DNA: TGTGCCAGCAGTAACGGCAGGGACAGCTACTCCACCGGGGAGCTGTTTTTT. Protein: CASSNGRDSYSTGELFF. The genes are TRBV7-8 and TRBJ2-2; 7 bases align to TRBD1. J lost 4 bases, V lost 6 bases, and 14 bases had no gene match. Germline CDR1 and CDR2: SGHVS and FQNEAQ. The CDR3 has 17 amino acids.

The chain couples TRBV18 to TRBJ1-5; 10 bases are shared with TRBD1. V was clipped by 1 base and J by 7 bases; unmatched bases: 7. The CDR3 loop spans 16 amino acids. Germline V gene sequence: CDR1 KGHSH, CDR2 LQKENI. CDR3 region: CASSPRPGTGEQPQHF. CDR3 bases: TGTGCCAGCTCACCACGGCCCGGGACAGGGGAACAGCCCCAGCATTTT.